The present T cell receptor beta chain was sequenced within a study of Graves' ophthalmopathy and Graves' hyperthyroidism. General study results and limits: Most thyroid clonotypes expanded beyond 0.001 frequency were also found in blood. The model reached 70.59% sensitivity and roughly 72% specificity for predicting ophthalmopathy progression.

Amplification of TCR beta CDR3 regions used RNA transcripts. HTBI primers served in a first-round RT-PCR, which a second-round multiplex PCR followed. TCRdb re-called the multiplex PCR reads with MiXCR, one entry per CDR3 protein. The sample yields over 450,000 distinct CDR3 sequences, about an eighth seen once. A remark on this clonotype: What it binds is not known.

It was from around 10 ml of fresh peripheral blood that the PBMCs came. There are 14 residues in the CDR3. CDR1 is LNHDA and CDR2 is SQIVND in the germline V gene (reference sequence). Trimming pared 1 base from V and 7 bases from J, leaving 14 bases between. This clonotype was obtained from a woman aged 30 to 39 with Graves' ophthalmopathy. The chain carries TRBV19 and TRBJ2-7; D gene uncertain. What was sequenced was blood. DNA for the CDR3: TGTGCCAGTAGTATAGTTGGGTCAGCGTCGGAGCAGTACTTC. This translates into CASSIVGSASEQYF. Using reference TRBV19 and TRBJ2-7 for the parts outside the CDR3, the full variable domain is DGGITQSPKYLFRKEGQNVTLSCEQNLNHDAMYWYRQDPGQGLRLIYYSQIVNDFQKGDIAEGYSVSREKKESFPLTVTSAQKNPTAFYLCASSIVGSASEQYFGPGTRLTVT.